Here is one T cell receptor beta chain with its context. What it binds is unknown. CDR1 and CDR2 from the germline V gene are LGHNA and YSLEER. V was cut by 1 base and J by 1 base, with 5 bases left in between. The CDR3 covers 14 residues. This sample was taken from a study of response to subunit inactivated influenza vaccine. General study results and limits: The study's authors posited that every seasonal influenza vaccination enlists few new T cells.

MiXCR, run by TCRdb on the RT-PCR reads, gives a single entry per CDR3 protein. This sample has some 570,000 distinct CDR3 sequences, with about 11% found just once. Another study also made use of these data, one on T cells expressing NK-cell markers. That study adds: Scientists made TCR beta cDNA using 5'RACE template switching with UMIs.

Sequencing used PBMCs from blood, obtained on the day of vaccination. The sequence was obtained from a man aged 45 to 65 who received an inactivated influenza vaccine. The chain carries TRBV4-3 and TRBJ2-1, with no clear D. The CDR3 protein is CASSQAASYNEQFF. The CDR3 DNA reads as TGCGCCAGCAGCCAAGCGGCATCCTACAATGAGCAGTTCTTC.